These 18 T cell receptor beta chains share one sample of origin, sequenced in a study of blood T cell repertoires in COVID-19. Libraries were prepared by immunoSEQ multiplex PCR; TCRdb keeps only in-frame clonotypes and omits some of them. The sample lists approximately 130,000 clones; 80% to 90% were seen once. The sequenced sample was PBMCs or T cells enriched from blood (not recorded which). These receptors all come from a woman in her fifties or sixties who had recovered from COVID-19.

The chain is built from TRBV6-5 and TRBJ2-4; D perhaps matches TRBD2 (6 bases). Trimming stripped 6 bases from V and 0 bases from J, with 12 bases between. Germline V gene sequence: CDR1 MNHEY, CDR2 SVGAGI. CDR3 length: 15 residues. CDR3 DNA sequence: TGTGCCAGCAGGTCCACCGGGGGAGCCAAAAACATTCAGTACTTC. Protein: CASRSTGGAKNIQYF.

The chain employs TRBV19 and TRBJ2-7; tentative D call: TRBD2 (6 bases). The CDR3 has 14 amino acids. CDR1 is LNHDA and CDR2 is SQIVND in the germline V gene (reference sequence). The V and J ends lost 7 bases and 0 bases respectively, with 13 bases between them. CDR3 sequence reads: CASTTGGSSYEQYF. CDR3 DNA: TGTGCCAGTACCACCGGGGGATCCTCCTACGAGCAGTACTTC.

The V and J genes are TRBV6-2 or TRBV6-3 and TRBJ1-1, with 7 bases identical to TRBD1. V was clipped by 6 bases and J by 2 bases; unmatched bases: 6. This CDR3 has 14 amino acids. Germline lookup yields CDR1 MNHEY and CDR2 SVGEGT. CDR3 sequence: CASSPGTVNTEAFF. CDR3 DNA: TGTGCCAGCAGCCCCGGGACAGTCAACACTGAAGCTTTCTTT.

The gene calls are TRBV3-1 (or the pseudogene TRBV3-2) and TRBJ1-1; D may be TRBD1 (5 bases). Deletions cut 1 base from V and 4 bases from J, with 19 bases between. CDR3 length: 17 amino acids. Germline V gene data show CDR1 as LGHDT and CDR2 as YNNKEL (reference sequence). The CDR3 DNA sequence: TGTGCCAGCAGCCAAGCCAGGCAGGTCCTAGGGGTCACTGAAGCTTTCTTT. Protein product: CASSQARQVLGVTEAFF.

The rearrangement joins TRBV19 to TRBJ2-7; TRBD1 matches 9 bases. J lost 4 bases, V lost 3 bases, and 10 bases had no gene match. Germline CDR1 LNHDA, CDR2 SQIVND (reference sequence). The CDR3 spans 16 residues. DNA for the CDR3: TGTGCCAGTAGTATTTTCTTGACAGGGGGAGGGTACGAGCAGTACTTC. This codes for CASSIFLTGGGYEQYF.

The rearrangement joins TRBV4-3 to TRBJ1-2, with 11 bases matching TRBD1. Germline V gene data show CDR1 as LGHNA and CDR2 as YSLEER. V lost 3 bases and J lost 3; bases outside the gene matches: 9. CDR3 size: 17 residues. This chain's CDR3 is CASSQDRWGQGDYGYTF. The DNA of the CDR3 is TGCGCCAGCAGCCAGGATCGATGGGGACAGGGGGACTATGGCTACACCTTC.

The rearrangement links TRBV27 to TRBJ2-1, with a weak D call TRBD2 (6 bases). The ends were cut back, 0 bases at V and 0 bases at J, with 6 bases in the middle. CDR1 and CDR2 (germline): MNHEY, SMNVEV (reference sequence). The CDR3 totals 15 residues. CDR3 amino acids: CASSLSGGSYNEQFF. The CDR3 nucleotides read TGTGCCAGCAGTTTATCCGGGGGCTCCTACAATGAGCAGTTCTTC.

The V and J genes are TRBV6-5 and TRBJ1-5; D remains unclear. Germline V gene sequence: CDR1 MNHEY, CDR2 SVGAGI. The CDR3 spans 15 residues. With 0 bases removed from V and 0 bases from J, the gap between germline ends came to 6 bases. CDR3 sequence reads: CASSYSADSNQPQHF. The CDR3 DNA reads TGTGCCAGCAGTTACTCGGCAGATAGCAATCAGCCCCAGCATTTT.

The V call is TRBV19, the J call TRBJ2-5; maybe TRBD2 (6 bases). Germline loops: CDR1 LNHDA, CDR2 SQIVND (reference sequence). The V end was cut by 3 bases, the J end by 5 bases, with 13 bases between. The CDR3 consists of 14 residues. CDR3 sequence: CASSILPGLETQYF. For the CDR3, the DNA is TGTGCCAGTAGTATTCTCCCGGGACTTGAGACCCAGTACTTC.

V usage is TRBV5-6 and J usage is TRBJ1-1; weak D call: TRBD1 (6 bases). The CDR3 extends over 16 amino acids. With 0 bases removed from V and 1 base from J, the gap between germline ends came to 13 bases. Germline loops: CDR1 SGHDT, CDR2 YYEEEE. The CDR3 is CASSLANTGRNTEAFF. The CDR3, as DNA: TGTGCCAGCAGCTTGGCCAATACAGGGAGGAACACTGAAGCTTTCTTT. Variable domain in full (rest from reference TRBV5-6 and TRBJ1-1): DAGVTQSPTHLIKTRGQQVTLRCSPKSGHDTVSWYQQALGQGPQFIFQYYEEEERQRGNFPDRFSGHQFPNYSSELNVNALLLGDSALYLCASSLANTGRNTEAFFGQGTRLTVV.

J is TRBJ1-1 and V is TRBV7-9; the D is unclear. V was clipped by 3 bases and J by 1 base, with 6 bases between them. The CDR3 consists of 13 residues. Germline V CDR1 and CDR2: SEHNR, FQNEAQ (reference sequence). For the CDR3, the DNA is TGTGCCAGCAGCTTTAGCAAGAACACTGAAGCTTTCTTT. Translated: CASSFSKNTEAFF.

This clone appeared a few times. The chain joins TRBV18 to TRBJ2-7, with D unclear. This CDR3 contains 13 residues. CDR1 KGHSH and CDR2 LQKENI come from the germline V gene. Trimming pared 3 bases from V and 4 bases from J, leaving 10 bases between. CDR3 residues: CASSPGSRYEQYF. The CDR3 DNA follows: TGTGCCAGCTCACCTGGTTCGCGTTACGAGCAGTACTTC. The full variable domain, rest sourced from reference TRBV18 and TRBJ2-7, is NAGVMQNPRHLVRRRGQEARLRCSPMKGHSHVYWYRQLPEEGLKFMVYLQKENIIDESGMPKERFSAEFPKEGPSILRIQQVVRGDSAAYFCASSPGSRYEQYFGPGTRLTVT.

The chain carries TRBV3-1 (or the pseudogene TRBV3-2) and TRBJ2-2; perhaps TRBD2 as D (5 bases). CDR1 is LGHDT, CDR2 YNNKEL, per germline (reference sequence). The ends were cut back, 1 base at V and 5 bases at J, with 8 bases in the middle. The CDR3 extends over 14 amino acids. Here the CDR3 DNA reads TGTGCCAGCAGCCAAGCGACGGGAACCGGGGAGCTGTTTTTT. It yields the protein CASSQATGTGELFF.

V gene TRBV5-1 combines with J gene TRBJ2-7; 11 nucleotides match TRBD1. The CDR3 runs 15 residues. Germline CDR1 reads SGHRS; CDR2 reads YFSETQ. V gave up 0 bases and J gave up 5 bases; unmatched junction bases: 4. In DNA, the CDR3 is TGCGCCAGCAGCTTGGAGGGACAGGGGGACCACGAGCAGTACTTC. It encodes CASSLEGQGDHEQYF.

This clone was observed a handful of times. The chain couples TRBV9 to TRBJ2-7, with TRBD2 matching 8 bases. Germline lookup yields CDR1 SGDLS and CDR2 YYNGEE. V lost 4 bases to trimming and J lost 13 bases; unmatched junction nucleotides: 25. This CDR3 spans 17 amino acids. The DNA for the CDR3 is TGTGCCAGCAGCCCGACCGGGGGCGCGGGGGGTCTCTACGATGCATACTTC. It specifies CASSPTGGAGGLYDAYF.

The chain combines TRBV7-2 with TRBJ2-1, with D perhaps TRBD1 (6 bases). V was shortened by 5 bases and J by 0 bases, with 20 bases between the two germline ends. Germline values: CDR1 SGHTA, CDR2 FQGNSA. This CDR3 has 18 amino acids. The CDR3 DNA follows: TGTGCCAGCAGCCAGCCCCCCGGGACAAGGAGCTCCTACAATGAGCAGTTCTTC. Residues: CASSQPPGTRSSYNEQFF.

This rearrangement joins TRBV19 to TRBJ2-1, with 16 bases that match TRBD2. Germline V gene data show CDR1 as LNHDA and CDR2 as SQIVND (reference sequence). Germline trimming cut 0 bases from V and 12 bases from J; bases unmatched to any gene: 8. There are 17 residues in the CDR3. CDR3 amino acids: CASSIEPGLAGGRSQFF. The CDR3 DNA sequence: TGTGCCAGTAGTATAGAACCGGGACTAGCGGGGGGGCGGTCGCAGTTCTTC.

The CDR3: CASSPPLTGSVNEQYF. The CDR3 DNA is TGTGCCAGCTCACCACCCCTAACAGGGTCTGTCAACGAGCAGTACTTC. The chain carries TRBV18 and TRBJ2-7; possible D gene TRBD1, 6 bases. Germline V gene lookup returns CDR1 KGHSH and CDR2 LQKENI. This CDR3 has 16 residues. Trimming stripped 0 bases from V and 5 bases from J, with 17 bases between. Supplemented by reference TRBV18 and TRBJ2-7, the full variable domain reads NAGVMQNPRHLVRRRGQEARLRCSPMKGHSHVYWYRQLPEEGLKFMVYLQKENIIDESGMPKERFSAEFPKEGPSILRIQQVVRGDSAAYFCASSPPLTGSVNEQYFGPGTRLTVT.